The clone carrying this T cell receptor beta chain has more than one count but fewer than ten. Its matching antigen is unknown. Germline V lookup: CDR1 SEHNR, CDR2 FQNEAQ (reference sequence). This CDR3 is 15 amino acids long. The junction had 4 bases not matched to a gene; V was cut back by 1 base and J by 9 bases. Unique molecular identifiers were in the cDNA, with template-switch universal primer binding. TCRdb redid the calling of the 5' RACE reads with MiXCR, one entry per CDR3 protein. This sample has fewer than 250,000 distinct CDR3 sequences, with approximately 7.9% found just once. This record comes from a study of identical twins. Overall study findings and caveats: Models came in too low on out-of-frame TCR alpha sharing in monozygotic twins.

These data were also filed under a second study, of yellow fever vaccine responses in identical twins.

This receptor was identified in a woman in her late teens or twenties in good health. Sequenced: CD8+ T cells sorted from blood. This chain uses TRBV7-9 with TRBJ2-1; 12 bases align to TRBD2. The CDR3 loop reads CASSLELAGGLEQFF. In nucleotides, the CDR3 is TGTGCCAGCAGCTTAGAACTAGCGGGAGGCCTTGAGCAGTTCTTC.